Each of the 19 T cell receptor beta chains below was sequenced from the same sample in a study of tumor-infiltrating lymphocytes in primary liver carcinoma. Researchers drew blood RNA from unsorted whole blood and extracted germline DNA as well. Production of TCR beta cDNA used around 500 ng total RNA together with a constant-region primer. Slightly modified ARM-PCR with three nested multiplex PCR rounds yielded TCR beta libraries. The first two PCR rounds used TRBV1-TRBV30 forward primers with a C-beta reverse primer, 9 to 10 cycles each. TCRdb re-called the multiplex PCR reads with MiXCR, one entry per CDR3 protein. The profile shows about 200,000 distinct CDR3 sequences, less than 65% of them singletons. The sample was peripheral blood. The receptors shown here come from a woman in her fifties or sixties with primary liver carcinoma and hepatitis B virus infection.

The chain carries TRBV30 and TRBJ2-5; D not resolved. V was cut by 5 bases and J by 7 bases, with 11 bases left in between. The CDR3 consists of 11 residues. Germline V lookup: CDR1 GTSNPN, CDR2 SVGIG (reference sequence). The CDR3 here is CAWEQLGTQYF. CDR3 DNA: TGTGCCTGGGAACAGTTGGGGACCCAGTACTTC.

This clonotype came up many times. The V gene is TRBV4-2, the J gene TRBJ2-2; TRBD2 might be the D (6 bases). Germline V gene lookup returns CDR1 LGHNA and CDR2 YNFKEQ. V was clipped by 0 bases and J by 5 bases, with 13 bases between them. The CDR3 consists of 16 residues. CDR3 protein: CASSQEGGARTGELFF. The CDR3 DNA follows: TGTGCCAGCAGCCAAGAGGGCGGGGCGAGGACCGGGGAGCTGTTTTTT.

In this sample, this clonotype turned up many times. The chain carries TRBV14 and TRBJ1-2; D call uncertain. This CDR3 is 14 amino acids long. V lost 4 bases to trimming and J lost 7 bases, with 16 bases between them. Per germline, CDR1 SGHDN and CDR2 FVKESK. The CDR3 is CASSLLDRPLGYTF. DNA of the CDR3: TGTGCCAGCAGCCTACTAGACCGGCCCCTTGGCTACACCTTC. The full variable domain, rest sourced from reference TRBV14 and TRBJ1-2, is EAGVTQFPSHSVIEKGQTVTLRCDPISGHDNLYWYRRVMGKEIKFLLHFVKESKQDESGMPNNRFLAERTGGTYSTLKVQPAELEDSGVYFCASSLLDRPLGYTFGSGTRLTVV.

Note on this clonotype: A much larger clone lies a single base off, so this may be a read error. The chain recombines TRBV30 with TRBJ2-1; no reliable D call. The CDR3 loop spans 15 amino acids. Germline assignment: CDR1 GTSNPN and CDR2 SVGIG (reference sequence). The CDR3 DNA reads TGTTCCTGGAGTTCGCGTCGGATCTCCTACAATGAGCAGTTCTTC. Amino acids: CSWSSRRISYNEQFF. Variable domain in full (rest from reference TRBV30 and TRBJ2-1): SQTIHQWPATLVQPVGSPLSLECTVEGTSNPNLYWYRQAAGRGLQLLFYSVGIGQISSEVPQNLSASRPQDRQFILSSKKLLLSDSGFYLCSWSSRRISYNEQFFGPGTRLTVL.

About this clonotype itself: With a much larger clone just one base away, this may be a read error. The rearrangement joins TRBV7-9 to TRBJ2-6, with D perhaps matching TRBD1 (5 bases). CDR1 is SEHNR, CDR2 FQNEAQ, per germline (reference sequence). The CDR3 totals 15 residues. Written as DNA, the CDR3 is TGTGCCAGCAGGGAGACAGTCGCTGGGGCCAACCTCCTGACTTTC. Translation gives CASRETVAGANLLTF.

Note on this clonotype: One end of the junction is discordant with germline, which a read error may explain. The chain employs TRBV5-5 and TRBJ2-1; the D is unclear. This CDR3 has 15 amino acids. The germline CDR1 and CDR2 sequences are SGHKS and YYEKEE (reference sequence). As DNA, the CDR3 is TGTGTCAGCAGCTCAGACACCACGTCCCACAATGAGCAGTTCTTC. Translating it yields CVSSSDTTSHNEQFF. The whole variable domain, remainder taken from reference TRBV5-5 and TRBJ2-1, is DAGVTQSPTHLIKTRGQQVTLRCSPISGHKSVSWYQQVLGQGPQFIFQYYEKEERGRGNFPDRFSARQFPNYSSELNVNALLLGDSALYLCVSSSDTTSHNEQFFGPGTRLTVL.

This clonotype was seen many times. The chain recombines TRBV5-5 with TRBJ2-7; possibly TRBD2 for D (5 bases). The CDR3 runs to 14 residues. CDR1 is SGHKS and CDR2 is YYEKEE in the germline V gene (reference sequence). Trimming cost V 2 bases and J 1 base, with 10 bases left between them. The CDR3 loop is CASSFLDWSYEQYF. In DNA form, the CDR3 reads TGTGCCAGCAGCTTTTTGGACTGGTCCTACGAGCAGTACTTC. The whole variable domain, remainder taken from reference TRBV5-5 and TRBJ2-7, is DAGVTQSPTHLIKTRGQQVTLRCSPISGHKSVSWYQQVLGQGPQFIFQYYEKEERGRGNFPDRFSARQFPNYSSELNVNALLLGDSALYLCASSFLDWSYEQYFGPGTRLTVT.

This clonotype was seen at least ten times. V usage is TRBV6-1 and J usage is TRBJ1-4; perhaps TRBD1 as D (6 bases). V lost 6 bases, J lost 4 bases, and 9 bases lay in between. CDR3 size: 13 residues. CDR1 is MNHNS, CDR2 SASEGT, per germline. CDR3 bases: TGTGCCAGCAGCAGGGGTAGTAATGAAAAACTGTTTTTT. This encodes CASSRGSNEKLFF.

About this clonotype: A much more abundant neighbour one base away suggests this may be a read error. The J gene is TRBJ1-4, the V gene TRBV5-4; 9 bases agree with TRBD1. Germline CDR1 reads SGHNT; CDR2 reads YYREEE (reference sequence). V was pared by 7 bases and J by 5 bases, with 9 bases of the junction left unmatched. The CDR3 runs 15 residues. DNA of the CDR3: TGTGCCAGCGGCCGTCGAGGGACAGGGAATGAAAAACTGTTTTTT. Protein sequence: CASGRRGTGNEKLFF.

Details on this clonotype: A single base separates this from a much larger clone, so it may be a read error. V is TRBV14 and J is TRBJ2-7; D is perhaps TRBD1 or TRBD2 (6 bases each). Trimming removed 4 bases from V and 9 bases from J, with 13 bases in between. This CDR3 is 12 amino acids long. Germline V gives CDR1 SGHDN, CDR2 FVKESK. The chain's CDR3 is CASSLGGTTQYF. In nucleotides, the CDR3 is TGTGCCAGCAGCCTAGGCGGGACAACGCAGTACTTC.

About this clonotype itself: A much larger clone is a single base away; this may be a read error. V and J are TRBV4-1 and TRBJ2-3; TRBD2 might be the D (6 bases). Trimming removed 6 bases from V and 4 bases from J, with 17 bases in between. Germline V gene sequence: CDR1 MGHRA, CDR2 YSYEKL. This CDR3 contains 15 residues. The chain's CDR3 is CASSRITGASDTQYF. CDR3 nucleotide sequence: TGCGCCAGCAGTCGGATAACGGGAGCGTCAGATACGCAGTATTTT.

This clonotype was detected once. Without the conserved terminal phenylalanine or tryptophan, this CDR3 likely stems from a read error. The rearrangement uses TRBV12-5 and TRBJ2-1; possible D gene TRBD2, 6 bases. V lost 0 bases to trimming and J lost 5 bases, with 17 bases between them. The germline V gene encodes CDR1 LGHNT and CDR2 FRNRAP. The CDR3 is 17 residues long. The CDR3 nucleotides read TGTGCTAGTGGTTTGGTAAGGTTTGGGACTCCACACAATGAGCAGTTCATC. Amino acid sequence: CASGLVRFGTPHNEQFI.

This clonotype was seen ten or more times. V usage is TRBV12-3 or TRBV12-4 and J usage is TRBJ2-5; a possible D gene is TRBD1 (6 bases). V dropped 1 base and J dropped 3 bases, with 9 bases sitting between them. The CDR3 consists of 14 residues. CDR3 protein: CASSLGGREETQYF. The CDR3 nucleotides read TGTGCCAGCAGTTTAGGGGGGCGGGAAGAGACCCAGTACTTC.

About this clonotype itself: Germline and junction disagree at one end, which may indicate a read error. The CDR3 DNA follows: TGTGTCAGCAGCCCCAATCAAAAGGGTAGCGGGCAGTACTTC. Translation: CVSSPNQKGSGQYF. This sequence joins TRBV11-1 and TRBJ2-7; tentative D call: TRBD2 (6 bases). The CDR3 extends over 14 amino acids. The germline V gene has CDR1 SGHAT and CDR2 FQDESV (reference sequence).

The gene calls are TRBV4-1 and TRBJ2-1; 9 bases are a match to TRBD2. Germline CDR1 MGHRA, CDR2 YSYEKL. V lost 7 bases to trimming and J lost 0 bases; unmatched junction nucleotides: 13. CDR3 length: 18 amino acids. This chain's CDR3 is CASNRGGLAGRSYNEQFF. The CDR3, as DNA: TGCGCCAGCAACCGGGGGGGGCTAGCGGGGCGCTCCTACAATGAGCAGTTCTTC.

This clonotype was detected a few times. The gene calls are TRBV13 and TRBJ2-1; 12 bases align to TRBD2. The CDR3 covers 17 residues. V lost 5 bases, J lost 4 bases, and 9 bases stayed unmatched. Germline V gene lookup returns CDR1 PRHDT and CDR2 FYEKMQ (reference sequence). DNA of the CDR3: TGTGCCAGCAGCGGAAGAGATGGACTAGCGGGATACAATGAGCAGTTCTTC. Translating it yields CASSGRDGLAGYNEQFF.

The chain uses TRBV20-1 and TRBJ1-5; 12 bases are a match to TRBD1. From germline, CDR1 is DFQATT and CDR2 SNEGSKA (reference sequence). The CDR3 covers 17 residues. Trimming at V came to 6 bases and at J to 4 bases, leaving 13 bases not matched to a gene. The CDR3 DNA sequence: TGCAGTGCAGAGGGGACCGGGACAGGGGGCAGGAATCAGCCCCAGCATTTT. Translation gives CSAEGTGTGGRNQPQHF.

A word on this clonotype: Given a much more abundant clone one base away, this may be a read error. The J gene is TRBJ1-1, the V gene TRBV5-5; a weak D match, TRBD1 (6 bases). CDR3 length: 14 amino acids. The germline gives CDR1 SGHKS, CDR2 YYEKEE (reference sequence). V dropped 7 bases and J dropped 2 bases, with 15 bases sitting between them. The chain's CDR3 is CASCSPGVNTEAFF. In DNA form, the CDR3 reads TGTGCCAGCTGCTCGCCAGGGGTTAACACTGAAGCTTTCTTT.

As for this clonotype: It is likely a read error, because the conserved phenylalanine at the end of the CDR3 is missing. The chain employs TRBV4-1 and TRBJ2-1; D might be TRBD1 (6 bases). The CDR3 contains 14 residues. Trimming stripped 3 bases from V and 10 bases from J, with 16 bases between. In germline, CDR1 is MGHRA, CDR2 YSYEKL. This CDR3 is CASSQGYRVWEQFL. The CDR3 DNA follows: TGCGCCAGCAGCCAGGGCTACAGGGTCTGGGAGCAGTTCTTA.